Each of the 22 T cell receptor beta chains below was sequenced from the same sample in a study of blood T cell repertoires in COVID-19. Only in-frame clones appear in the TCRdb table, and some are missing; sequencing was by immunoSEQ multiplex PCR. The sample lists roughly 260,000 clones; approximately 86% were seen once. Sequenced material: PBMCs or T cells enriched from blood (not recorded which). The receptors here all came from a woman in her thirties with acute COVID-19.

The chain uses TRBV10-3 and TRBJ2-7; the D gene is possibly TRBD1 (6 bases). Trimming shortened V by 0 bases and J by 7 bases, and 19 bases separated the two germline ends. From germline, CDR1 is ENHRY and CDR2 SYGVKD. The CDR3 length is 16 residues. In nucleotides, the CDR3 is TGTGCCATCAGTGAGTCGGTGCAGGGGAGCCTCGAAGAGCAGTACTTC. Its translation is CAISESVQGSLEEQYF.

The rearrangement uses TRBV6-2 or TRBV6-3 and TRBJ2-1; TRBD2 matches 10 bases. Germline V CDR1 and CDR2: MNHEY, SVGEGT. V was pared by 6 bases and J by 2 bases, with 10 bases of the junction left unmatched. CDR3 length: 17 amino acids. The CDR3 region has the DNA TGTGCCAGCAGCCGAAACAGCGGGGGGGCTGCCTACAATGAGCAGTTCTTC. It is translated as CASSRNSGGAAYNEQFF.

This chain links TRBV11-2 with TRBJ1-6; no definite D call. Trimming left V 1 base short and J 9 bases short, with 7 bases between. Germline V gene data show CDR1 as SGHAT and CDR2 as FQNNGV. There are 13 residues in the CDR3. This CDR3 is CASSLGPPSPLHF. For the CDR3, the DNA is TGTGCCAGCAGCTTAGGGCCCCCTTCACCCCTCCACTTT.

V usage is TRBV10-3 and J usage is TRBJ1-1, with 8 positions matching TRBD1. V lost 0 bases to trimming and J lost 1 base; unmatched junction nucleotides: 1. Germline V lookup: CDR1 ENHRY, CDR2 SYGVKD. The CDR3 loop spans 15 amino acids. The CDR3 loop is CAISESDRENTEAFF. The CDR3 DNA sequence: TGTGCCATCAGTGAGTCGGACAGGGAGAACACTGAAGCTTTCTTT.

The V call is TRBV14, the J call TRBJ1-2, with TRBD1 as a possible D gene (6 bases). CDR3 size: 15 residues. Per the germline V gene, CDR1 is SGHDN and CDR2 is FVKESK. Between the trimmed V and J ends, which lost 0 bases and 4 bases, there was a span of 12 bases. This CDR3 is CASSQDQGFSYGYTF. The CDR3 DNA is TGTGCCAGCAGCCAAGATCAGGGGTTTAGCTATGGCTACACCTTC.

This chain links TRBV7-2 with TRBJ1-1; D unclear. The CDR3 runs to 12 residues. Germline loops: CDR1 SGHTA, CDR2 FQGNSA. V was pared by 3 bases and J by 7 bases, with 9 bases between. The CDR3 is CASSFVAGEAFF. The CDR3 DNA sequence: TGTGCCAGCAGCTTTGTTGCCGGTGAAGCTTTCTTT.

The chain uses TRBV5-4 and TRBJ2-1; TRBD1 is a possible D gene (5 bases). Germline V gene sequence: CDR1 SGHNT, CDR2 YYREEE (reference sequence). Trimming took off 0 bases at V and 5 bases at J, with 9 bases between the two ends. CDR3 size: 14 residues. The CDR3 nucleotides are TGTGCCAGCAGCTTGGTCCAGGGCAACAATGAGCAGTTCTTC. It codes for CASSLVQGNNEQFF.

V and J are TRBV9 and TRBJ2-7, with a weak D call TRBD1 (6 bases). Germline CDR1 is SGDLS and CDR2 is YYNGEE. Trimming took off 6 bases at V and 2 bases at J, with 18 bases between the two ends. The CDR3 totals 15 residues. In DNA, the CDR3 is TGTGCCAGCAACCGCCCCCCCACAGGGACCTACGAGCAGTACTTC. It translates to CASNRPPTGTYEQYF.

The rearrangement links TRBV29-1 to TRBJ1-1; 8 nucleotides line up with TRBD1. The CDR3 sequence is 12 residues long. V was clipped by 6 bases and J by 8 bases; unmatched bases: 8. The germline V gene has CDR1 SQVTM and CDR2 ANQGSEA. In nucleotides, the CDR3 is TGCAGCGTAGCAAGGACAGGGAAAGAAGCTTTCTTT. It specifies CSVARTGKEAFF.

The rearrangement uses TRBV3-1 (or the pseudogene TRBV3-2) and TRBJ2-3; D gene unclear. V lost 4 bases and J 5 bases, leaving 10 bases between the germline ends. The germline gives CDR1 LGHDT, CDR2 YNNKEL (reference sequence). The CDR3 spans 13 residues. Here the CDR3 reads CASSRGIEDTQYF. The CDR3 nucleotides are TGTGCCAGCAGCCGTGGCATCGAAGATACGCAGTATTTT.

The chain links TRBV4-1 to TRBJ2-1; 10 bases are shared with TRBD2. The CDR3 runs to 16 residues. From germline, CDR1 is MGHRA and CDR2 YSYEKL. V shed 1 base and J 4 bases; nucleotides not matched to a gene: 4. CDR3 sequence: CASSQAAGGRYNEQFF. The CDR3 bases are TGCGCCAGCAGCCAAGCAGCGGGAGGGAGGTACAATGAGCAGTTCTTC.

This rearrangement joins TRBV7-9 to TRBJ2-1, with 14 bases aligning to TRBD2. Germline CDR1 is SEHNR and CDR2 is FQNEAQ (reference sequence). This CDR3 region has 18 residues. V dropped 1 base and J dropped 0; count of bases not matched to a gene: 2. CDR3: CASSLGGTSGSSYNEQFF. CDR3 DNA sequence: TGTGCCAGCAGCTTAGGGGGGACTAGCGGGAGCTCCTACAATGAGCAGTTCTTC.

The gene calls are TRBV15 and TRBJ1-5; D perhaps matches TRBD1 (5 bases). Per germline, CDR1 LNHNV and CDR2 YYDKDF (reference sequence). The CDR3 is made up of 15 amino acids. V was cut by 4 bases and J by 3 bases, with 13 bases left in between. The CDR3 region is CATSTEGPNNQPQHF. The CDR3 nucleotides are TGTGCCACCAGCACGGAGGGACCAAACAATCAGCCCCAGCATTTT. Based on the CDR3 plus reference TRBV15 and TRBJ1-5, the full variable domain is DAMVIQNPRYQVTQFGKPVTLSCSQTLNHNVMYWYQQKSSQAPKLLFHYYDKDFNNEADTPDNFQSRRPNTSFCFLDIRSPGLGDTAMYLCATSTEGPNNQPQHFGDGTRLSIL.

This chain's CDR3 is CASRLTGNQPQHF. The CDR3 DNA sequence: TGTGCCAGCAGATTAACAGGGAATCAGCCCCAGCATTTT. J is TRBJ1-5 and V is TRBV28, with a weak D call TRBD1 (6 bases). Germline CDR1 is MDHEN and CDR2 is SYDVKM. Trimming removed 6 bases from V and 4 bases from J, with 10 bases in between. The CDR3 length is 13 residues. The entire variable domain, with the rest obtained from reference TRBV28 and TRBJ1-5, is as follows: DVKVTQSSRYLVKRTGEKVFLECVQDMDHENMFWYRQDPGLGLRLIYFSYDVKMKEKGDIPEGYSVSREKKERFSLILESASTNQTSMYLCASRLTGNQPQHFGDGTRLSIL.

The DNA for the CDR3 is TGCAGCGTTGTAGTAGCCAAAAACATTCAGTACTTC. Translation: CSVVVAKNIQYF. The gene calls are TRBV29-1 and TRBJ2-4; D remains ambiguous. Germline V lookup: CDR1 SQVTM, CDR2 ANQGSEA. Deletions cut 4 bases from V and 0 bases from J, with 4 bases between. The CDR3 runs 12 residues.

V is TRBV7-9 and J is TRBJ1-1; TRBD1 aligns across 8 bases. V lost 7 bases, J lost 0 bases, and 10 bases stayed unmatched. CDR1 and CDR2 from the germline V gene are SEHNR and FQNEAQ (reference sequence). This CDR3 spans 16 amino acids. The CDR3 DNA sequence: TGTGCCAGCACCCCCGGACAGGGACACATGAACACTGAAGCTTTCTTT. Translation: CASTPGQGHMNTEAFF. Full variable domain (outside the CDR3, taken from reference TRBV7-9 and TRBJ1-1): DTGVSQNPRHKITKRGQNVTFRCDPISEHNRLYWYRQTLGQGPEFLTYFQNEAQLEKSRLLSDRFSAERPKGSFSTLEIQRTEQGDSAMYLCASTPGQGHMNTEAFFGQGTRLTVV.

The chain combines TRBV28 with TRBJ1-5; D may be TRBD1 (6 bases). CDR3 length equals 14 residues. Germline V gene lookup returns CDR1 MDHEN and CDR2 SYDVKM. V shed 6 bases and J shed 5 bases, with 14 bases lying between them. CDR3 in DNA: TGTGCCAGCAGCCCCCAGGGGAGCGATCAGCCCCAGCATTTT. Translated, it gives CASSPQGSDQPQHF.

In its sample, this clone was seen once. The sample contains more than one DNA sequence encoding this CDR3. This chain uses TRBV29-1 with TRBJ1-2, with D possibly TRBD1 on 6 matching bases. The CDR3 is 12 residues long. Germline lookup yields CDR1 SQVTM and CDR2 ANQGSEA. Trimming cost V 6 bases and J 5 bases, with 13 bases left between them. The CDR3 sequence: CSVAGQKYGYTF. The CDR3 coding sequence is TGCAGCGTAGCCGGACAGAAATATGGCTACACCTTC.

V usage is TRBV6-1 and J usage is TRBJ1-2, with a tentative D call TRBD1 (6 bases). Germline V gene data show CDR1 as MNHNS and CDR2 as SASEGT. This CDR3 contains 16 residues. V was pared by 2 bases and J by 4 bases, with 17 bases between. The CDR3 reads CASSETPRGGLYGYTF. The CDR3 DNA follows: TGTGCCAGCAGTGAAACTCCAAGGGGGGGGCTCTATGGCTACACCTTC.

The genes are TRBV5-6 and TRBJ2-5; TRBD1 matches 7 bases. With V trimmed by 5 bases and J by 3 bases, 7 bases remained unmatched. This CDR3 is built from 14 residues. Germline V CDR1 and CDR2: SGHDT, YYEEEE. The CDR3 DNA is TGTGCCAGCAGGGGAACCGGGACAGAAGAGACCCAGTACTTC. It codes for CASRGTGTEETQYF.

The chain uses TRBV6-1 and TRBJ2-7, with 9 bases matching TRBD1. CDR3 length: 15 residues. Germline trimming cut 3 bases from V and 4 bases from J; bases unmatched to any gene: 7. Germline assignment: CDR1 MNHNS and CDR2 SASEGT. Written as DNA, the CDR3 is TGTGCCAGCAGTGAGGGGACAGGGTCGGGGTACGAGCAGTACTTC. Translating it yields CASSEGTGSGYEQYF.

The rearrangement links TRBV19 to TRBJ2-5, with TRBD2 identical over 11 bases. With V trimmed by 3 bases and J by 4 bases, 7 bases remained unmatched. Per the germline V gene, CDR1 is LNHDA and CDR2 is SQIVND (reference sequence). The CDR3 has 16 amino acids. Here the CDR3 DNA reads TGTGCCAGTAGTATTCGTAGCGGGGGGGTATCAGAGACCCAGTACTTC. Translating gives CASSIRSGGVSETQYF.